The 26 T cell receptor beta chains in this list originate from one sample, sequenced in a study of blood T cell repertoires in COVID-19. Sequencing was performed with immunoSEQ multiplex PCR; in TCRdb, only in-frame clones are kept and a portion is missing. The sample holds approximately 350,000 clones, about 90% seen once. Material for sequencing was peripheral blood. The receptors were sampled from a woman in her fifties or sixties with COVID-19, enrolled during active disease.

The chain joins TRBV4-1 to TRBJ2-7, with 9 bases fitting TRBD1. This CDR3 region has 17 residues. The V segment lost 4 bases and the J segment 0 bases; nucleotides outside the gene matches: 10. Per germline, CDR1 MGHRA and CDR2 YSYEKL. The DNA of the CDR3 is TGCGCCAGCAGCCTCGGGACAGGGATTCTCAGCTCCTACGAGCAGTACTTC. Translating it yields CASSLGTGILSSYEQYF.

V and J are TRBV13 and TRBJ1-3, with 8 bases lining up with TRBD1. Germline V gene data show CDR1 as PRHDT and CDR2 as FYEKMQ (reference sequence). The CDR3 consists of 18 residues. The trim removed 4 bases at V and 1 base at J, leaving 12 bases unmatched. The CDR3 DNA reads TGTGCCAGCAGCTATAGCGCGTGGGGGACAGGTTCTGGAAACACCATATATTTT. Protein product: CASSYSAWGTGSGNTIYF.

The gene calls are TRBV5-5 and TRBJ1-1; 9 bases line up with TRBD1. The CDR3 sequence is 17 residues long. J was trimmed by 2 bases and V by 2 bases; bases with no gene match: 10. Germline-derived CDR1 and CDR2 are SGHKS and YYEKEE (reference sequence). The DNA for the CDR3 is TGTGCCAGCAGCTTTAGCACGACAGGGGGAGTTAACACTGAAGCTTTCTTT. This sequence encodes CASSFSTTGGVNTEAFF.

The CDR3 nucleotides are TGTGCCAGCAGTACGCCTCGACTAGCGGGAGGGTCGGAGTCCTACGAGCAGTACTTC. Protein product: CASSTPRLAGGSESYEQYF. The chain carries TRBV27 and TRBJ2-7, with TRBD2 matching over 14 bases. The CDR3 loop spans 19 amino acids. Germline CDR1 and CDR2: MNHEY and SMNVEV (reference sequence). With 5 bases clipped from V and 1 base from J, the junction kept 13 bases outside the gene matches.

The chain joins TRBV11-3 to TRBJ2-1; 8 positions match TRBD2. With V trimmed by 5 bases and J by 7 bases, 10 bases remained unmatched. CDR1 SGHNT and CDR2 YENEEA come from the germline V gene. The CDR3 totals 15 residues. Here the CDR3 reads CASSPPSGSGNEQFF. CDR3 bases: TGTGCCAGCAGCCCCCCAAGCGGGAGTGGTAATGAGCAGTTCTTC. Complete variable domain (other parts from reference TRBV11-3 and TRBJ2-1): EAGVVQSPRYKIIEKKQPVAFWCNPISGHNTLYWYLQNLGQGPELLIRYENEEAVDDSQLPKDRFSAERLKGVDSTLKIQPAELGDSAVYLCASSPPSGSGNEQFFGPGTRLTVL.

The rearrangement joins TRBV4-1 to TRBJ2-7; 15 nucleotides align to TRBD2. The germline CDR1 and CDR2 sequences are MGHRA and YSYEKL. The CDR3 runs to 16 residues. With V trimmed by 5 bases and J by 3 bases, 5 bases remained unmatched. The chain's CDR3 is CASSWTSGRGVYEQYF. The DNA for the CDR3 is TGCGCCAGCAGCTGGACTAGCGGGAGGGGGGTCTACGAGCAGTACTTC.

The chain employs TRBV6-2 or TRBV6-3 and TRBJ1-1; D is unclear. This CDR3 comprises 14 residues. Germline CDR1 MNHEY, CDR2 SVGEGT. Trimming removed 2 bases at V and 5 bases at J, with 12 bases between. The CDR3 protein is CASSYPLQRTEAFF. The CDR3, as DNA: TGTGCCAGCAGTTACCCCCTTCAGCGGACTGAAGCTTTCTTT.

The CDR3 region is CASFQRGTGQPQHF. The CDR3 DNA reads as TGTGCCAGCTTCCAAAGGGGGACCGGGCAGCCCCAGCATTTT. V and J are TRBV6-5 and TRBJ1-5, with D maybe TRBD1 (6 bases). This CDR3 comprises 14 residues. With 8 bases removed from V and 7 bases from J, the gap between germline ends came to 18 bases. Germline loops: CDR1 MNHEY, CDR2 SVGAGI.

The chain combines TRBV2 with TRBJ2-1, with TRBD2 matching over 7 bases. The CDR3 length is 16 residues. With V trimmed by 5 bases and J by 7 bases, 14 bases remained unmatched. Germline V CDR1 and CDR2: SNHLY, FYNNEI. Here the CDR3 DNA reads TGTGCCAGCAGTTCCTTCCTAGCGGCCGGGGGGAATGAGCAGTTCTTC. It is translated as CASSSFLAAGGNEQFF. Complete variable domain (other parts from reference TRBV2 and TRBJ2-1): EPEVTQTPSHQVTQMGQEVILRCVPISNHLYFYWYRQILGQKVEFLVSFYNNEISEKSEIFDDQFSVERPDGSNFTLKIRSTKLEDSAMYFCASSSFLAAGGNEQFFGPGTRLTVL.

J is TRBJ1-1 and V is TRBV12-3 or TRBV12-4, with no clear D. Trimming removed 8 bases at V and 0 bases at J, with 10 bases between. This CDR3 spans 13 amino acids. CDR3 coding DNA: TGTGCCAGCGGTGAGGGTGTGAACACTGAAGCTTTCTTT. Translation gives CASGEGVNTEAFF.

A few counts support this clone. V gene TRBV4-1 combines with J gene TRBJ2-3; 10 positions match TRBD2. CDR3 size: 15 residues. V lost 7 bases to trimming and J lost 1 base; unmatched junction nucleotides: 5. Germline lookup yields CDR1 MGHRA and CDR2 YSYEKL. CDR3 nucleotides: TGCGCCAGCACCTCGGGGACTAGCGGCACAGATACGCAGTATTTT. Translated, it gives CASTSGTSGTDTQYF.

This clone came up a few times. The chain is built from TRBV5-5 and TRBJ1-2, with TRBD1 as a possible D gene (6 bases). CDR1 and CDR2 from the germline V gene are SGHKS and YYEKEE (reference sequence). V was pared by 2 bases and J by 13 bases, with 24 bases between. CDR3 length: 15 amino acids. CDR3 protein: CASSFTDSAQGTGTF. DNA for the CDR3: TGTGCCAGCAGCTTTACCGACTCGGCACAGGGAACAGGCACCTTC.

V usage is TRBV5-4 and J usage is TRBJ1-3; D is ambiguous. Per the germline V gene, CDR1 is SGHNT and CDR2 is YYREEE (reference sequence). V was pared by 4 bases and J by 0 bases, with 11 bases between. There are 15 residues in the CDR3. CDR3 sequence (DNA): TGTGCCAGCAGCCCCGGGAGCGGCTCTGGAAACACCATATATTTT. Translated, it gives CASSPGSGSGNTIYF.

This chain links TRBV15 with TRBJ2-1; TRBD2 agrees at 7 bases. Trimming removed 0 bases from V and 5 bases from J; junction bases left unmatched: 10. This CDR3 is built from 17 residues. The V gene's germline CDR1 is LNHNV and CDR2 YYDKDF (reference sequence). CDR3 sequence reads: CATSRDFDLRGDNEQFF. CDR3 nucleotide sequence: TGTGCCACCAGCAGAGATTTCGATTTACGGGGGGACAATGAGCAGTTCTTC.

Here the CDR3 DNA reads TGCGCCAGCAGCTTGGCTTATACTAGCGGGAGGCCGATATTGTTTTTT. Translated, it gives CASSLAYTSGRPILFF. The rearrangement links TRBV5-1 to TRBJ2-2; 12 bases fit TRBD2. This CDR3 is 16 amino acids long. Trimming removed 0 bases from V and 15 bases from J; junction bases left unmatched: 12. Germline CDR1 SGHRS, CDR2 YFSETQ.

The chain combines TRBV3-1 (or the pseudogene TRBV3-2) with TRBJ1-1; perhaps TRBD1 as D (5 bases). The CDR3 sequence is 13 residues long. Germline V gene lookup returns CDR1 LGHDT and CDR2 YNNKEL (reference sequence). Trimming took off 3 bases at V and 9 bases at J, with 14 bases between the two ends. The CDR3 nucleotides are TGTGCCAGCAGCCAGTTAGGGACTGGGAAAGCTTTCTTT. This codes for CASSQLGTGKAFF.

The V call is TRBV6-6, the J call TRBJ2-1; TRBD2 matches 7 bases. V trimming: 1 base; J trimming: 7 bases; junction bases outside the gene matches: 7. The CDR3 covers 15 residues. From germline, CDR1 is MNHNY and CDR2 SVGAGI (reference sequence). The CDR3 nucleotides read TGTGCCAGCAGTTACTTGGCCGGGGGAGGGAATGAGCAGTTCTTC. It translates to CASSYLAGGGNEQFF.

The genes are TRBV7-9 and TRBJ2-7; D may be TRBD1 (5 bases). CDR3 size: 13 residues. Germline assignment: CDR1 SEHNR and CDR2 FQNEAQ (reference sequence). Trimming removed 5 bases at V and 1 base at J, with 9 bases between. The CDR3: CASSRDSSYEQYF. Here the CDR3 DNA reads TGTGCCAGCAGCAGAGACAGTTCCTACGAGCAGTACTTC.

This chain joins TRBV19 and TRBJ2-3, with TRBD1 matching 9 bases. Trimming cost V 6 bases and J 6 bases; bases outside gene matches: 10. This CDR3 comprises 15 residues. The germline gives CDR1 LNHDA, CDR2 SQIVND (reference sequence). CDR3 residues: CASSQIQGASDTQYF. CDR3 nucleotide sequence: TGTGCCAGTAGCCAGATACAGGGGGCATCGGATACGCAGTATTTT.

The V and J genes are TRBV7-2 and TRBJ1-2, with a possible D match to TRBD1 (6 bases). CDR1 is SGHTA, CDR2 FQGNSA, per germline. V lost 5 bases and J 1 base, leaving 17 bases between the germline ends. CDR3 length equals 16 residues. The CDR3 spells CASSKYPWTDNYGYTF. The CDR3 DNA follows: TGTGCCAGCAGCAAATACCCCTGGACAGATAACTATGGCTACACCTTC.

This chain connects TRBV4-3 to TRBJ1-1, with unresolved D. Germline V gene lookup returns CDR1 LGHNA and CDR2 YSLEER. The CDR3 has 13 residues. Trimming left V 1 base short and J 6 bases short, with 9 bases between. The CDR3 sequence is CASSQVLGAEAFF. CDR3 nucleotides: TGCGCCAGCAGCCAAGTTTTGGGAGCTGAAGCTTTCTTT.

The rearrangement uses TRBV4-1 and TRBJ2-3; 11 bases are shared with TRBD2. The CDR3 contains 17 residues. With V trimmed by 2 bases and J by 2 bases, 6 bases remained unmatched. The germline V gene has CDR1 MGHRA and CDR2 YSYEKL. The CDR3 sequence: CASSQPGLADYTDTQYF. The CDR3 DNA reads TGCGCCAGCAGCCAACCGGGACTAGCGGACTACACAGATACGCAGTATTTT.

This clone has just one count. The chain recombines TRBV11-2 with TRBJ2-7; 8 bases line up with TRBD2. V lost 3 bases to trimming and J lost 5 bases; unmatched junction nucleotides: 6. Germline V gene lookup returns CDR1 SGHAT and CDR2 FQNNGV. The CDR3 is 14 residues long. DNA of the CDR3: TGTGCCAGCAGCTTTGTGGGCGGGAGGCACGAGCAGTACTTC. Protein product: CASSFVGGRHEQYF.

The rearrangement joins TRBV5-1 to TRBJ1-1; 10 bases agree with TRBD1. The CDR3 is 18 amino acids. Trimming cost V 3 bases and J 1 base; bases outside gene matches: 12. CDR1 and CDR2 from the germline V gene are SGHRS and YFSETQ. In nucleotides, the CDR3 is TGCGCCAGCAGCTCCGATGCATCCCGGGACAGGGGGAACACTGAAGCTTTCTTT. Translated, it gives CASSSDASRDRGNTEAFF.

V gene TRBV3-1 (or the pseudogene TRBV3-2) combines with J gene TRBJ1-1, with unresolved D. With 0 bases removed from V and 1 base from J, the gap between germline ends came to 9 bases. CDR1 is LGHDT, CDR2 YNNKEL, per germline (reference sequence). The CDR3 is made up of 15 amino acids. CDR3 protein: CASSQETRQNTEAFF. The CDR3 coding sequence is TGTGCCAGCAGCCAAGAGACTCGGCAGAACACTGAAGCTTTCTTT.

The chain recombines TRBV7-9 with TRBJ2-6, with D tentatively TRBD2 (5 bases). V was pared by 6 bases and J by 0 bases, with 9 bases between. Looked up from germline, CDR1 is SEHNR and CDR2 is FQNEAQ (reference sequence). There are 15 residues in the CDR3. CDR3 DNA sequence: TGTGCCAGCAGTTCGGGGTACTCTGGGGCCAACGTCCTGACTTTC. This codes for CASSSGYSGANVLTF.